The TCR beta chain described here comes from a study of blood T cell repertoires in COVID-19. In the study overall: There were acute and convalescent COVID-19 samples, and they came from the United States, Italy and Spain. PBMCs, B-cell-depleted T cells, or T cells provided the cDNA or gDNA that made up the material.

The protocol was immunoSEQ multiplex PCR, while the TCRdb copy is restricted to in-frame clones and leaves out a portion. There are some 150,000 clones in the sample; roughly 83% occur only once, and around 3% lies in the top ten. This CDR3 has 14 residues. The J segment lost 4 bases and the V segment lost 5 bases, leaving 3 bases of the junction unmatched. Germline CDR1 and CDR2: MNHEY and SVGAGI. The sample consisted of peripheral blood. The gene calls are TRBV6-5 and TRBJ2-5; 11 bases map to TRBD1. This TCR was recovered from an elderly woman with acute or convalescent COVID-19. CDR3 residues: CASSPDRGRETQYF. Written as DNA, the CDR3 is TGTGCCAGCAGTCCGGACAGGGGGCGAGAGACCCAGTACTTC.